These 30 T cell receptor beta chains share one sample of origin, sequenced in a study of cytomegalovirus exposure and HLA in healthy donors. The PCR employed 60 Vbeta primers together with 13 Jbeta primers. Clones were sequenced by immunoSEQ multiplex PCR, and TCRdb holds only the in-frame ones, with some missing. The sample lists under 130,000 clones; 65% were seen once. Sequenced input: PBMCs. Receptors were obtained from a man aged 25-40 years in good health and CMV-seropositive.

The gene calls are TRBV6-4 and TRBJ2-2, with D perhaps matching TRBD2 (6 bases). V lost 6 bases, J lost 4 bases, and 15 bases lay in between. The CDR3 sequence is 15 residues long. Germline CDR1 reads MRHNA; CDR2 reads SNTAGT. The CDR3 nucleotides read TGTGCCAGCAGCCGCCATAGCGGTTCCACCGGGGAGCTGTTTTTT. It is translated as CASSRHSGSTGELFF.

This clone was seen a handful of times. The chain uses TRBV4-1 and TRBJ1-4; 11 bases are a match to TRBD1. This CDR3 region has 16 residues. Losses at the gene ends were 5 bases for V and 6 bases for J; bases not matched to a gene: 8. Per germline, CDR1 MGHRA and CDR2 YSYEKL. CDR3 nucleotide sequence: TGCGCCAGCAGCTACGACCCGGGACAGGGGGATGAAAAACTGTTTTTT. Translated, it gives CASSYDPGQGDEKLFF.

For the CDR3, the DNA is TGTGCCAGCAGCTCCATCCTAGCGGGCATCCACAATGAGCAGTTCTTC. This encodes CASSSILAGIHNEQFF. This sequence joins TRBV7-9 and TRBJ2-1, with 8 bases identical to TRBD2. The CDR3 extends over 16 amino acids. Germline CDR1 and CDR2: SEHNR and FQNEAQ (reference sequence). J gave up 5 bases and V 4 bases, and 10 bases lay outside the gene matches.

This clone was detected once. This chain connects TRBV5-1 to TRBJ1-4; D is undetermined. V lost 0 bases, J lost 7 bases, and 7 bases lay in between. This CDR3 is built from 13 residues. In germline, CDR1 is SGHRS, CDR2 YFSETQ. CDR3 in amino acids: CASSLVPGEKLFF. CDR3 sequence (DNA): TGCGCCAGCAGCTTGGTTCCAGGTGAAAAACTGTTTTTT.

This clone was detected once. The chain uses TRBV29-1 and TRBJ2-5, with D perhaps TRBD2 (5 bases). The assigned J gene may be wrong: the sequence end matches TRBJ2-7 better. Germline V CDR1 and CDR2: SQVTM, ANQGSEA. CDR3 length: 13 amino acids. The CDR3 DNA reads TGCAGCGTTGAAACGGGGTTCTCCTACGAGCAGTACTTC. It codes for CSVETGFSYEQYF.

This chain joins TRBV29-1 and TRBJ2-5; 8 nucleotides line up with TRBD1. The J segment lost 4 bases and the V segment lost 3 bases, leaving 7 bases of the junction unmatched. CDR1 is SQVTM and CDR2 is ANQGSEA in the germline V gene. This CDR3 comprises 14 residues. The DNA for the CDR3 is TGCAGCGTTGATAACAGGGGGAGAGGAGAGACCCAGTACTTC. Translating gives CSVDNRGRGETQYF.

The chain combines TRBV28 with TRBJ1-2, with D unclear. Trimming left V 5 bases short and J 6 bases short, with 16 bases between. The germline V gene has CDR1 MDHEN and CDR2 SYDVKM. This CDR3 comprises 14 residues. CDR3 DNA sequence: TGTGCCAGCAGTCCCACGGGGATTCGAAATGGCTACACCTTC. Encoded protein: CASSPTGIRNGYTF.

This clone came up a few times. The gene calls are TRBV6-1 and TRBJ2-7; TRBD2 might be the D (6 bases). CDR1 is MNHNS and CDR2 is SASEGT in the germline V gene. V lost 8 bases to trimming and J lost 2 bases, with 13 bases between them. The CDR3 contains 13 residues. This CDR3 reads CASGRGGAYEQYF. The CDR3 coding sequence is TGTGCCAGCGGGCGGGGTGGGGCCTACGAGCAGTACTTC.

The chain links TRBV4-1 to TRBJ2-5; 13 positions agree with TRBD2. Trimming at V came to 0 bases and at J to 5 bases, leaving 9 bases not matched to a gene. This CDR3 has 18 amino acids. CDR1 is MGHRA and CDR2 is YSYEKL in the germline V gene. The CDR3 coding sequence is TGCGCCAGCAGCCAAGATTCCGGACTAGCGGGGGTCGGGGAGACCCAGTACTTC. The encoded protein is CASSQDSGLAGVGETQYF.

The V call is TRBV4-1, the J call TRBJ2-2; 9 bases fit TRBD1. CDR1 MGHRA and CDR2 YSYEKL come from the germline V gene. The CDR3 covers 14 residues. With 4 bases clipped from V and 5 bases from J, the junction kept 2 bases outside the gene matches. CDR3 protein: CASSRTGETGELFF. In DNA form, the CDR3 reads TGCGCCAGCAGCCGGACAGGGGAAACCGGGGAGCTGTTTTTT.

As regards this clone: The same CDR3 arises from other DNA sequences in this sample as well. The chain recombines TRBV2 with TRBJ1-5; D gene unclear. Trimming removed 3 bases at V and 4 bases at J, with 10 bases between. Germline CDR1 reads SNHLY; CDR2 reads FYNNEI. The CDR3 has 14 residues. The CDR3 bases are TGTGCCAGCAGTGAGACAAACGTGAATCAGCCCCAGCATTTT. This encodes CASSETNVNQPQHF.

This chain joins TRBV2 and TRBJ1-1; D is perhaps TRBD1 (5 bases). Germline CDR1 and CDR2: SNHLY and FYNNEI. Trimming took off 2 bases at V and 12 bases at J, with 16 bases between the two ends. The CDR3 contains 13 residues. The CDR3 region is CASSESQRGKTFF. The CDR3 nucleotides are TGTGCCAGCAGTGAAAGTCAGCGGGGGAAGACTTTCTTT. The variable domain in full, with the rest retrieved from reference TRBV2 and TRBJ1-1, is EPEVTQTPSHQVTQMGQEVILRCVPISNHLYFYWYRQILGQKVEFLVSFYNNEISEKSEIFDDQFSVERPDGSNFTLKIRSTKLEDSAMYFCASSESQRGKTFFGQGTRLTVV.

The chain carries TRBV6-5 and TRBJ2-2; D uncertain. The CDR3 runs 14 residues. V gave up 5 bases and J gave up 6 bases, with 13 bases separating them. Germline V gene lookup returns CDR1 MNHEY and CDR2 SVGAGI. CDR3 loop: CASSARVLAGELFF. The DNA for the CDR3 is TGTGCCAGCAGTGCCCGAGTTTTGGCCGGGGAGCTGTTTTTT.

This chain uses TRBV5-1 with TRBJ1-4, with 7 bases identical to TRBD1. Germline V lookup: CDR1 SGHRS, CDR2 YFSETQ. The trim removed 4 bases at V and 5 bases at J, leaving 8 bases unmatched. The CDR3 has 15 residues. CDR3 nucleotide sequence: TGCGCCAGCAGCGAGGGGGCAAGGGCGAATGAAAAACTGTTTTTT. This codes for CASSEGARANEKLFF.

This sequence joins TRBV5-1 and TRBJ2-1, with TRBD2 as a possible D gene (5 bases). The V gene lost 0 bases and the J gene lost 4 bases, with 14 bases spanning the gap. Germline CDR1 is SGHRS and CDR2 is YFSETQ. CDR3 size: 16 residues. The CDR3 DNA reads TGCGCCAGCAGCTTGGGGAGAGGGTCTCGGTACAATGAGCAGTTCTTC. It specifies CASSLGRGSRYNEQFF. Combining the CDR3 with reference TRBV5-1 and TRBJ2-1 gives the whole variable domain KAGVTQTPRYLIKTRGQQVTLSCSPISGHRSVSWYQQTPGQGLQFLFEYFSETQRNKGNFPGRFSGRQFSNSRSEMNVSTLELGDSALYLCASSLGRGSRYNEQFFGPGTRLTVL.

V and J are TRBV10-2 and TRBJ1-1; D gene uncertain. Germline V lookup: CDR1 WSHSY, CDR2 SAAADI. CDR3 length: 15 residues. Trimming took 2 bases from V and 4 from J, leaving 14 bases between them. CDR3 sequence reads: CASSEVSGFTTEAFF. The CDR3 DNA sequence: TGCGCCAGCAGTGAGGTTTCGGGTTTTACCACTGAAGCTTTCTTT.

The chain links TRBV9 to TRBJ1-6; TRBD1 agrees at 8 bases. The CDR3 runs 15 residues. After removal of 4 bases from V and 9 bases from J, the junction contained 9 bases not matched to a gene. Germline V gives CDR1 SGDLS, CDR2 YYNGEE. CDR3 nucleotide sequence: TGTGCCAGCAGCCCCAGGACAGGGTACGGTTCACCCCTCCACTTT. Amino acids: CASSPRTGYGSPLHF.

This clone was counted between two and nine times. The chain carries TRBV7-9 and TRBJ2-1, with a weak D call TRBD1 (5 bases). Trimming removed 5 bases at V and 5 bases at J, with 13 bases between. The CDR3 length is 14 residues. The germline CDR1 and CDR2 sequences are SEHNR and FQNEAQ (reference sequence). CDR3 in amino acids: CASSPLAGNNEQFF. The CDR3 nucleotides read TGTGCCAGCAGCCCCCTCGCAGGGAACAATGAGCAGTTCTTC.

The chain has TRBV7-6 and TRBJ2-1; 11 nucleotides align to TRBD2. V gave up 0 bases and J gave up 9 bases; unmatched junction bases: 7. Germline V gene sequence: CDR1 SGHVS, CDR2 FNYEAQ. The CDR3 has 16 residues. CDR3 region: CASSLASSGGRSEQFF. For the CDR3, the DNA is TGTGCCAGCAGCTTAGCTTCTAGCGGGGGGAGGAGTGAGCAGTTCTTC.

V and J are TRBV6-5 and TRBJ1-3; D is unresolved. Germline CDR1 reads MNHEY; CDR2 reads SVGAGI. Trimming removed 6 bases from V and 7 bases from J, with 13 bases in between. The CDR3 loop spans 13 amino acids. Here the CDR3 reads CASRTGRGNTIYF. CDR3 sequence (DNA): TGTGCCAGCAGGACGGGCCGAGGGAACACCATATATTTT.

This clone occurred a few times. The V call is TRBV6-5, the J call TRBJ2-2; 11 positions agree with TRBD2. V shed 4 bases, J shed 6 bases, and the junction held 4 bases outside the gene matches. Germline V gene sequence: CDR1 MNHEY, CDR2 SVGAGI. The CDR3 consists of 15 residues. The CDR3 nucleotides read TGTGCCAGCAGTTCCACTAGCGGGGGACCCGGGGAGCTGTTTTTT. Protein sequence: CASSSTSGGPGELFF.

The chain uses TRBV7-6 and TRBJ1-1; no firm D call. The CDR3 consists of 12 residues. The germline CDR1 and CDR2 sequences are SGHVS and FNYEAQ. Trimming took off 2 bases at V and 6 bases at J, with 7 bases between the two ends. In DNA, the CDR3 is TGTGCCAGCAGCTTATACGGGTCTGAAGCTTTCTTT. This gives the protein CASSLYGSEAFF.

In nucleotides, the CDR3 is TGTGCCAGCAGCTCACAGGGGTTTTCTATGAACACTGAAGCTTTCTTT. It encodes CASSSQGFSMNTEAFF. The V and J genes are TRBV7-4 and TRBJ1-1; 7 nucleotides match TRBD1. CDR3 size: 16 residues. Germline V gene lookup returns CDR1 SGHVT and CDR2 SQSDAQ. Losses at the gene ends were 4 bases for V and 0 bases for J; bases not matched to a gene: 8.

The chain employs TRBV11-2 and TRBJ2-7; TRBD2 matches 9 bases. The CDR3 loop spans 15 amino acids. The V segment lost 1 base and the J segment 5 bases; nucleotides outside the gene matches: 6. The germline V gene encodes CDR1 SGHAT and CDR2 FQNNGV. In nucleotides, the CDR3 is TGTGCCAGCAGCTTAGGTGGTAGCGGGGGAGACGAGCAGTACTTC. Translated: CASSLGGSGGDEQYF. The complete variable domain, with remaining parts taken from reference TRBV11-2 and TRBJ2-7, reads EAGVAQSPRYKIIEKRQSVAFWCNPISGHATLYWYQQILGQGPKLLIQFQNNGVVDDSQLPKDRFSAERLKGVDSTLKIQPAKLEDSAVYLCASSLGGSGGDEQYFGPGTRLTVT.

This rearrangement joins TRBV18 to TRBJ2-7; tentative D call: TRBD1 (6 bases). The CDR3 contains 12 residues. V was cut by 6 bases and J by 3 bases, with 9 bases left in between. The V gene's germline CDR1 is KGHSH and CDR2 LQKENI. The CDR3 region is CASSLQGYEQYF. The CDR3 region has the DNA TGTGCCAGCTCTCTACAGGGCTACGAGCAGTACTTC.

The chain uses TRBV5-4 and TRBJ2-6; D unclear. V gave up 4 bases and J gave up 0 bases, with 8 bases separating them. The CDR3 runs to 15 residues. In germline, CDR1 is SGHNT, CDR2 YYREEE (reference sequence). The CDR3 spells CASSPLISGANVLTF. The CDR3 DNA reads as TGTGCCAGCAGCCCCTTAATCTCTGGGGCCAACGTCCTGACTTTC.

On this clone: The sample contains more than one DNA sequence encoding this CDR3. The CDR3 is CASRTSSYEQYF. DNA of the CDR3: TGTGCCAGCAGAACTAGCTCCTACGAGCAGTACTTC. This chain uses TRBV28 with TRBJ2-7; a weak D match, TRBD2 (5 bases). Germline V CDR1 and CDR2: MDHEN, SYDVKM. The germline V and J ends were trimmed by 6 bases and 0 bases, with 6 bases remaining between them. The CDR3 length is 12 residues.

This chain connects TRBV6-5 to TRBJ2-7; D might be TRBD1 (5 bases). In germline, CDR1 is MNHEY, CDR2 SVGAGI. Trimming pared 2 bases from V and 3 bases from J, leaving 14 bases between. The CDR3 has 15 amino acids. The DNA for the CDR3 is TGTGCCAGCAGTTACACCAGGACACATTACTACGAGCAGTACTTC. It is translated as CASSYTRTHYYEQYF.

The chain recombines TRBV18 with TRBJ1-3; 8 bases fit TRBD1. Germline CDR1 reads KGHSH; CDR2 reads LQKENI. The J segment lost 8 bases and the V segment lost 0 bases, leaving 3 bases of the junction unmatched. CDR3 length equals 14 residues. The CDR3 spells CASSPPTGVHTIYF. CDR3 coding DNA: TGTGCCAGCTCACCACCGACAGGGGTACACACCATATATTTT.

This chain links TRBV2 with TRBJ1-3, with no clear D. The V gene lost 1 base and the J gene lost 7 bases, with 14 bases spanning the gap. Germline V gene sequence: CDR1 SNHLY, CDR2 FYNNEI. This CDR3 is built from 15 residues. The CDR3 DNA sequence: TGTGCCAGCAGTGAAGGGGGAGGGATAGCGAACACCATATATTTT. Its translation is CASSEGGGIANTIYF.